The present entry profiles one TCR beta chain with its context. Its antigen is unknown. CDR1 is SQVTM and CDR2 is ANQGSEA in the germline V gene. The CDR3 spans 13 residues. The ends were cut back, 4 bases at V and 0 bases at J, with 9 bases in the middle. The data originate from a study of regulatory T cells in long-lasting Graves disease. The time point: persistent/refractory GD, antithyroid drugs over 5 years with positive TRAb. PBMCs provided the RNA from which the TCR library was made. Study conclusions and caveats: Sampling was limited to peripheral blood rather than thyroid tissue. Accuracy could have been hurt by small sample size.

Arm-PCR with iRepertoire HTBI primers amplified the CDR3 regions for these TCR beta libraries. TCRdb independently ran MiXCR on the multiplex PCR reads; one entry per CDR3 protein. The repertoire includes 400,000 to 450,000 distinct CDR3 sequences, roughly a quarter of them detected once, and roughly 26% sits in the top ten. The starting material was peripheral blood mononuclear cells (PBMCs), obtained when the disease was refractory, from a patient treated with antithyroid drugs. This chain joins TRBV29-1 and TRBJ1-1; no reliable D call. The clonotype comes from a female donor with Graves disease. The DNA of the CDR3 is TGCAGCGTTGTACGGGTTCTGAACACTGAAGCTTTCTTT. This gives the protein CSVVRVLNTEAFF.